Presented here are 18 T cell receptor beta chains from one specimen sequenced in a study of early T cells in non-severe SARS-CoV-2 infection. One entry per CDR3 protein, called by TCRdb with MiXCR from the 5' RACE reads. The data show roughly 81,000 distinct CDR3 sequences, about 12% seen once. Sample: whole blood. These receptors originate from an adult who was a healthcare worker with PCR-confirmed SARS-CoV-2 infection or an uninfected control (not recorded which).

This chain links TRBV2 with TRBJ2-1; D unclear. Trimming pared 1 base from V and 7 bases from J, leaving 2 bases between. Germline-derived CDR1 and CDR2 are SNHLY and FYNNEI. The CDR3 runs 11 residues. Here the CDR3 reads CASSEVNEQFF. The CDR3 DNA reads TGTGCCAGCAGTGAAGTAAATGAGCAGTTCTTC.

This clonotype was counted at least ten times. CDR3 sequence (DNA): TGTGCCAGCAGTTTTGCGAAGGAAAAACTGTTTTTT. Its translation is CASSFAKEKLFF. The rearrangement joins TRBV28 to TRBJ1-4, with D hard to call. CDR3 length equals 12 residues. Per germline, CDR1 MDHEN and CDR2 SYDVKM. V was clipped by 3 bases and J by 8 bases, with 7 bases between them.

In this sample, this clonotype turned up many times. The V call is TRBV11-3, the J call TRBJ2-7, with D hard to call. Germline V CDR1 and CDR2: SGHNT, YENEEA. V was clipped by 4 bases and J by 2 bases, with 9 bases between them. This CDR3 spans 13 amino acids. CDR3 region: CASSSQTAYEQYF. CDR3 bases: TGTGCCAGCAGCTCCCAGACGGCCTACGAGCAGTACTTC.

The rearrangement links TRBV10-1 to TRBJ2-7; no clear D gene. V was pared by 3 bases and J by 5 bases, with 17 bases between. The germline gives CDR1 WNHNN, CDR2 SYGVQD (reference sequence). The CDR3 totals 15 residues. The CDR3 sequence: CASSDPALGGHEQYF. CDR3 nucleotide sequence: TGCGCCAGCAGTGACCCAGCGTTGGGTGGACACGAGCAGTACTTC.

J is TRBJ2-7 and V is TRBV28, with 7 bases aligning to TRBD2. V lost 5 bases and J lost 2; bases outside the gene matches: 6. Germline V gene data show CDR1 as MDHEN and CDR2 as SYDVKM. CDR3 length: 14 residues. The CDR3 protein is CASSRRLAAYEQYF. The DNA of the CDR3 is TGTGCCAGCAGTAGGAGGCTAGCGGCCTACGAGCAGTACTTC. The complete variable domain, with remaining parts taken from reference TRBV28 and TRBJ2-7, reads DVKVTQSSRYLVKRTGEKVFLECVQDMDHENMFWYRQDPGLGLRLIYFSYDVKMKEKGDIPEGYSVSREKKERFSLILESASTNQTSMYLCASSRRLAAYEQYFGPGTRLTVT.

This clonotype appeared a few times. This chain joins TRBV29-1 and TRBJ1-2, with D tentatively TRBD1 (5 bases). This CDR3 comprises 12 residues. The V and J ends lost 6 bases and 7 bases respectively, with 15 bases between them. Germline V lookup: CDR1 SQVTM, CDR2 ANQGSEA. The CDR3 reads CSVGTAAVGYTF. In DNA, the CDR3 is TGCAGCGTCGGGACCGCGGCGGTTGGCTACACCTTC.

This clonotype came up a few times. The rearrangement uses TRBV10-2 and TRBJ1-1; unclear D gene. The germline CDR1 and CDR2 sequences are WSHSY and SAAADI. There are 13 residues in the CDR3. The V and J ends lost 0 bases and 5 bases respectively, with 7 bases between them. CDR3 amino acids: CASSESRWTEAFF. CDR3 nucleotide sequence: TGCGCCAGCAGTGAGTCCCGGTGGACTGAAGCTTTCTTT.

Only a few counts were recorded for this clonotype. This chain connects TRBV5-1 to TRBJ2-5; D not resolved. The CDR3 length is 14 residues. Trimming stripped 0 bases from V and 4 bases from J, with 10 bases between. The germline CDR1 and CDR2 sequences are SGHRS and YFSETQ. The CDR3 region has the DNA TGCGCCAGCAGCTTGGGCGGTGTTTCAGAGACCCAGTACTTC. Protein product: CASSLGGVSETQYF.

The chain combines TRBV3-2 with TRBJ1-3. TRBV3-2 represents a pseudogene. CDR3 length: 17 amino acids. CDR3 sequence reads: CASSHSRGEPSGNTIYF. CDR3 nucleotide sequence: TGTGCCAGCAGCCACTCCCGCGGAGAACCCTCTGGAAACACCATATATTTT.

The chain carries TRBV14 and TRBJ1-1; a possible D gene is TRBD1 (6 bases). Germline V gives CDR1 SGHDN, CDR2 FVKESK. Trimming cost V 2 bases and J 4 bases, with 11 bases left between them. This CDR3 comprises 14 residues. DNA of the CDR3: TGTGCCAGCAGCCAATTACAGGGAGGCACTGAAGCTTTCTTT. Translated, it gives CASSQLQGGTEAFF. Full variable domain (remainder filled in from reference TRBV14 and TRBJ1-1): EAGVTQFPSHSVIEKGQTVTLRCDPISGHDNLYWYRRVMGKEIKFLLHFVKESKQDESGMPNNRFLAERTGGTYSTLKVQPAELEDSGVYFCASSQLQGGTEAFFGQGTRLTVV.

Remarks on this clonotype: Being one base from a much bigger clone, this may be a read error. The chain joins TRBV5-1 to TRBJ2-5; D gene ambiguous. There are 15 residues in the CDR3. Trimming stripped 5 bases from V and 4 bases from J, with 18 bases between. CDR1 and CDR2 from the germline V gene are SGHRS and YFSETQ. Written as DNA, the CDR3 is TGCGCCAGCAGACCCTGGACGTCCGCTGCAGAGACCCAGTACTTC. This gives the protein CASRPWTSAAETQYF.

Here the CDR3 DNA reads TGCAGTGCTAGAGAACCGGGTTATCTGGCTGAAGCTTTCTTT. It specifies CSAREPGYLAEAFF. The V call is TRBV20-1, the J call TRBJ1-1; D gene unclear. Germline V CDR1 and CDR2: DFQATT, SNEGSKA (reference sequence). V gave up 0 bases and J gave up 6 bases, with 14 bases separating them. There are 14 residues in the CDR3.

V is TRBV3-1 and J is TRBJ1-5; possible D gene TRBD1, 6 bases. The CDR3 has 15 residues. Germline V gene data show CDR1 as LGHDT and CDR2 as YNNKEL (reference sequence). V lost 3 bases and J 6 bases, leaving 15 bases between the germline ends. The CDR3 spells CASSQGAGARQPQHF. CDR3 sequence (DNA): TGTGCCAGCAGCCAGGGGGCAGGGGCCCGTCAGCCCCAGCATTTT.

This clonotype was recorded many times. The chain combines TRBV20-1 with TRBJ2-1; tentative D call: TRBD2 (6 bases). Trimming pared 1 base from V and 0 bases from J, leaving 13 bases between. Germline V gives CDR1 DFQATT, CDR2 SNEGSKA (reference sequence). This CDR3 is built from 16 residues. The CDR3 bases are TGCAGTGCTAGAGTAGCGAGCGGGCTCTCCTACAATGAGCAGTTCTTC. Its protein product is CSARVASGLSYNEQFF.

The chain is built from TRBV30 and TRBJ2-4; 9 nucleotides match TRBD2. CDR1 is GTSNPN and CDR2 is SVGIG in the germline V gene (reference sequence). The CDR3 length is 17 residues. Trimming cost V 3 bases and J 0 bases; bases outside gene matches: 9. The CDR3: CAWRGSGGSLAKNIQYF. The CDR3 DNA is TGTGCCTGGAGGGGTAGCGGGGGATCGCTAGCCAAAAACATTCAGTACTTC. The full variable domain, completed using reference TRBV30 and TRBJ2-4, is SQTIHQWPATLVQPVGSPLSLECTVEGTSNPNLYWYRQAAGRGLQLLFYSVGIGQISSEVPQNLSASRPQDRQFILSSKKLLLSDSGFYLCAWRGSGGSLAKNIQYFGAGTRLSVL.

V is TRBV28 and J is TRBJ2-2; 9 bases are a match to TRBD1. Per germline, CDR1 MDHEN and CDR2 SYDVKM. J lost 5 bases, V lost 8 bases, and 9 bases had no gene match. The CDR3 has 15 amino acids. This CDR3 is CASHPRDRVTGELFF. CDR3 nucleotide sequence: TGTGCCAGCCACCCCAGGGACAGGGTGACCGGGGAGCTGTTTTTT.

In this sample, this clonotype turned up a few times. The chain has TRBV19 and TRBJ1-1; 9 nucleotides align to TRBD1. V was pared by 10 bases and J by 2 bases, with 5 bases of the junction left unmatched. The CDR3 contains 13 residues. CDR1 is LNHDA, CDR2 SQIVND, per germline (reference sequence). DNA of the CDR3: TGTGCCACCAAGGGACAGGGAAACACTGAAGCTTTCTTT. This encodes CATKGQGNTEAFF.

In this sample, this clonotype turned up many times. The rearrangement joins TRBV7-9 to TRBJ1-1, with unresolved D. The CDR3 covers 13 residues. V was pared by 5 bases and J by 4 bases, with 11 bases between. In germline, CDR1 is SEHNR, CDR2 FQNEAQ (reference sequence). The CDR3 nucleotides are TGTGCCAGCAGCCGTAACTCGGCCACTGAAGCTTTCTTT. It codes for CASSRNSATEAFF.